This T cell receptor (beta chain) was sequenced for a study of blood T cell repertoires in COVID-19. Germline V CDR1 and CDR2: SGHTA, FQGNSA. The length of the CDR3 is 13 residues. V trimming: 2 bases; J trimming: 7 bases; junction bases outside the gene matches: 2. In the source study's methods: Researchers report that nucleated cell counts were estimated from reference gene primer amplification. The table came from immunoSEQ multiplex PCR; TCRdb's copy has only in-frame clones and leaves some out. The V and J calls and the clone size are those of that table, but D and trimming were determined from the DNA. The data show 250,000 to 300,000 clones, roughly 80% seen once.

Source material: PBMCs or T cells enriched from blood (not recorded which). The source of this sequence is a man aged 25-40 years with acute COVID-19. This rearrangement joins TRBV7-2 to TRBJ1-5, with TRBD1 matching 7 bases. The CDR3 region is CASSLQGEQPQHF. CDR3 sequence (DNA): TGTGCCAGCAGCTTACAGGGGGAACAGCCCCAGCATTTT.